A single TCR beta chain is shown here with its context. These data come from a study of blood T cell repertoires in COVID-19. Study-level information: Acute and convalescent COVID-19 samples came from the United States, Italy and Spain.

Original analysis: Estimation of nucleated cell counts relied on the amplification of reference gene primers. The repertoire was sequenced with immunoSEQ multiplex PCR; TCRdb's copy has only in-frame clones and lacks some. From that table come the V and J calls and clone size; the DNA was used to work out D and trimming. The sample records 150,000 to 200,000 clones, 75% to 90% being singletons. CDR3 length: 15 amino acids. Germline-derived CDR1 and CDR2 are SGHAT and FQNNGV. V trimming: 5 bases; J trimming: 9 bases; junction bases outside the gene matches: 8. The sequenced sample was peripheral blood. This chain links TRBV11-2 with TRBJ2-1; 12 nucleotides line up with TRBD1. This TCR was recovered from a man aged 70-80 years with active or convalescent COVID-19. CDR3 DNA sequence: TGTGCCAGCAGCCGAACGGGACAGGGGGCATTTGAGCAGTTCTTC. Protein sequence: CASSRTGQGAFEQFF.